This TCR beta chain was profiled in a study of blood T cell repertoires in COVID-19. Produced via immunoSEQ multiplex PCR; TCRdb's table is partial and in-frame only. This table holds about 120,000 clones, over 65% found once. This TCR came from a man between 60 and 75 years old with acute or convalescent COVID-19. Sequenced sample: peripheral blood.

Written as DNA, the CDR3 is TGTGCCACCAGCAGAGATGACGGGGGGTCCTACAATGAGCAGTTCTTC. It encodes CATSRDDGGSYNEQFF. The chain carries TRBV15 and TRBJ2-1, with 7 bases lining up with TRBD2. Germline-derived CDR1 and CDR2 are LNHNV and YYDKDF (reference sequence). With 0 bases clipped from V and 1 base from J, the junction kept 3 bases outside the gene matches. The CDR3 is made up of 16 amino acids.